The 22 T cell receptor beta chains given below trace back to one sample, sequenced in a study of T cells in Graves' hyperthyroidism and ophthalmopathy. The source material, RNA transcripts, was used to amplify TCR beta CDR3 regions. The HTBI primer set drove a first-round RT-PCR of the TCR CDR3. MiXCR, applied by TCRdb to the multiplex PCR reads, yields one record per CDR3 protein. The sample carries some 490,000 distinct CDR3 sequences, roughly 23% recorded once. The sequenced sample consisted of blood. These receptor sequences come from a woman between 65 and 79 years old with Graves' ophthalmopathy.

This clonotype was counted between two and nine times. The V and J genes are TRBV30 and TRBJ2-2; 8 nucleotides line up with TRBD2. J was trimmed by 8 bases and V by 8 bases; bases with no gene match: 16. There are 15 residues in the CDR3. CDR1 and CDR2 (germline): GTSNPN, SVGIG (reference sequence). CDR3 in amino acids: CARERVSGRRGELFF. CDR3 nucleotide sequence: TGTGCCCGCGAGAGGGTCAGCGGGAGAAGGGGGGAGCTGTTTTTT.

This clonotype was observed a few times. J is TRBJ2-2 and V is TRBV10-3, with D unresolved. Germline V lookup: CDR1 ENHRY, CDR2 SYGVKD. The CDR3 spans 14 residues. Trimming left V 0 bases short and J 9 bases short, with 11 bases between. DNA for the CDR3: TGTGCCATCAGTGAGTCTGAAGCATCGAGGGAGCTGTTTTTT. Residues: CAISESEASRELFF.

This clonotype was seen at least ten times. The V gene is TRBV2, the J gene TRBJ1-2, with D maybe TRBD1 (5 bases). Trimming took 3 bases from V and 0 from J, leaving 11 bases between them. The CDR3 has 15 amino acids. The germline gives CDR1 SNHLY, CDR2 FYNNEI. The CDR3 bases are TGTGCCAGCAGTGAGACAGCGCTAACTAACTATGGCTACACCTTC. It encodes CASSETALTNYGYTF.

This clonotype showed up many times. The J gene is TRBJ2-5, the V gene TRBV2; unclear D gene. V lost 5 bases to trimming and J lost 1 base, with 14 bases between them. The germline CDR1 and CDR2 sequences are SNHLY and FYNNEI. The CDR3 runs 15 residues. The CDR3 protein is CASSLDGTAQETQYF. Written as DNA, the CDR3 is TGTGCCAGCAGTCTCGATGGCACGGCCCAAGAGACCCAGTACTTC.

This chain uses TRBV6-1 with TRBJ2-3, with TRBD1 as a possible D gene (6 bases). V was clipped by 5 bases and J by 3 bases, with 15 bases between them. Germline V gives CDR1 MNHNS, CDR2 SASEGT. This CDR3 has 15 residues. CDR3 protein: CASSQDSVGTDTQYF. CDR3 in DNA: TGTGCCAGCAGTCAGGACAGCGTCGGGACAGATACGCAGTATTTT.

The genes are TRBV19 and TRBJ2-1; TRBD1 matches 7 bases. The length of the CDR3 is 19 residues. V lost 5 bases, J lost 0 bases, and 16 bases stayed unmatched. CDR1 and CDR2 (germline): LNHDA, SQIVND (reference sequence). The CDR3 bases are TGTGCCAGTAGTCCCCCGGGGACAGTGCTGCCCAGCTCCTACAATGAGCAGTTCTTC. Translation: CASSPPGTVLPSSYNEQFF.

This clonotype was counted ten times or more. The chain links TRBV28 to TRBJ2-7; D not resolved. The CDR3 totals 15 residues. Germline V lookup: CDR1 MDHEN, CDR2 SYDVKM. V shed 5 bases and J shed 2 bases, with 16 bases lying between them. The CDR3 DNA is TGTGCCAGCAGTCCGCCTCCCCCCACGCCCTACGAGCAGTACTTC. It encodes CASSPPPPTPYEQYF.

The J gene is TRBJ2-2, the V gene TRBV10-3, with a weak D call TRBD2 (6 bases). The ends were cut back, 7 bases at V and 8 bases at J, with 11 bases in the middle. The CDR3 has 12 amino acids. CDR1 ENHRY and CDR2 SYGVKD come from the germline V gene. The CDR3 reads CAIKELAGELFF. DNA for the CDR3: TGTGCCATCAAAGAACTAGCTGGGGAGCTGTTTTTT.

The chain links TRBV19 to TRBJ2-7; D is possibly TRBD1 (6 bases). Trimming removed 4 bases from V and 3 bases from J, with 16 bases in between. CDR3 size: 15 residues. Germline lookup yields CDR1 LNHDA and CDR2 SQIVND (reference sequence). The CDR3 bases are TGTGCCAGTAGTACAGGGGACCCACGGTACTACGAGCAGTACTTC. Amino acids: CASSTGDPRYYEQYF.

This clonotype appeared many times. In DNA, the CDR3 is TGTGCCAGCAGCTTATCGTGGCGGGAAGGCGGGGAGCTGTTTTTT. Protein: CASSLSWREGGELFF. This chain uses TRBV7-8 with TRBJ2-2; TRBD2 is a possible D gene (6 bases). The CDR3 length is 15 residues. V shed 2 bases and J shed 7 bases, with 14 bases lying between them. Germline CDR1 and CDR2: SGHVS and FQNEAQ.

This clonotype was counted only a few times. The chain employs TRBV12-3 or TRBV12-4 and TRBJ2-7, with no clear D. The CDR3 is 15 residues long. Trimming cost V 2 bases and J 0 bases, with 11 bases left between them. CDR3 bases: TGTGCCAGCAGTTTAAGGGTGAGGTTCTCCTACGAGCAGTACTTC. It codes for CASSLRVRFSYEQYF.

A few counts support this clonotype. This rearrangement joins TRBV11-2 to TRBJ2-2, with 9 bases fitting TRBD1. Trimming cost V 5 bases and J 4 bases; bases outside gene matches: 8. The CDR3 runs to 16 residues. CDR1 is SGHAT and CDR2 is FQNNGV in the germline V gene. For the CDR3, the DNA is TGTGCCAGCAGCGCCTACAGGGGGCGCGGCACCGGGGAGCTGTTTTTT. Protein product: CASSAYRGRGTGELFF.

The chain uses TRBV12-5 and TRBJ2-2, with a possible D match to TRBD2 (5 bases). Germline V lookup: CDR1 LGHNT, CDR2 FRNRAP. The CDR3 length is 13 residues. DNA of the CDR3: TGTGTTTCTAAAGCGGCGAGGGCCGGGGAGCTGTTTTTT. Its translation: CVSKAARAGELFF.

This clonotype was seen more than once but under ten times. This rearrangement joins TRBV5-1 to TRBJ2-2; 9 bases fit TRBD2. V lost 0 bases to trimming and J lost 6 bases; unmatched junction nucleotides: 3. The CDR3 totals 15 residues. Germline loops: CDR1 SGHRS, CDR2 YFSETQ. CDR3 protein: CASSLGLAGPGELFF. Here the CDR3 DNA reads TGCGCCAGCAGCTTGGGCCTAGCGGGGCCCGGGGAGCTGTTTTTT.

This chain connects TRBV9 to TRBJ2-7; no reliable D call. V lost 0 bases, J lost 2 bases, and 9 bases lay in between. The CDR3 runs to 14 residues. Per the germline V gene, CDR1 is SGDLS and CDR2 is YYNGEE. Written as DNA, the CDR3 is TGTGCCAGCAGCGTAGAGTCGGAACCCTACGAGCAGTACTTC. This gives the protein CASSVESEPYEQYF.

This chain links TRBV7-3 with TRBJ2-3; D is ambiguous. Trimming left V 5 bases short and J 2 bases short, with 11 bases between. The CDR3 is 14 residues long. CDR1 SGHTA and CDR2 FQGTGA come from the germline V gene. Here the CDR3 DNA reads TGTGCCAGCAGCCCACTTAAGAACACAGATACGCAGTATTTT. Protein sequence: CASSPLKNTDTQYF.

This chain uses TRBV5-1 with TRBJ1-1; 8 bases are shared with TRBD1. The CDR3 totals 15 residues. J lost 1 base, V lost 4 bases, and 6 bases had no gene match. The V gene's germline CDR1 is SGHRS and CDR2 YFSETQ. The CDR3 DNA reads TGCGCCAGCAGCGTTACCGGGACAGGGAACACTGAAGCTTTCTTT. This translates into CASSVTGTGNTEAFF.

CDR3 residues: CASSQDRTGSETQYF. The CDR3 DNA follows: TGTGCCAGCAGCCAAGATCGTACGGGTTCAGAGACCCAGTACTTC. This rearrangement joins TRBV3-1 to TRBJ2-5; D ambiguous. Germline lookup yields CDR1 LGHDT and CDR2 YNNKEL (reference sequence). V was clipped by 0 bases and J by 4 bases, with 12 bases between them. The CDR3 spans 15 residues.

The chain is built from TRBV5-1 and TRBJ1-2; no reliable D call. V was shortened by 0 bases and J by 7 bases, with 10 bases between the two germline ends. CDR3 size: 13 residues. CDR1 is SGHRS and CDR2 is YFSETQ in the germline V gene. The CDR3 DNA reads as TGCGCCAGCAGCTTGGGGGCAGGCGGTGGCTACACCTTC. Protein product: CASSLGAGGGYTF.

Concerning this clonotype itself: One end of the junction varies from germline; a read error may be responsible. The CDR3 reads CASSYSTSGRADTHYF. CDR3 DNA: TGTGCCAGCAGTTACTCGACTAGCGGGAGGGCAGATACGCATTATTTT. V gene TRBV6-2 or TRBV6-3 combines with J gene TRBJ2-3, with TRBD2 identical over 14 bases. The CDR3 spans 16 residues. The germline gives CDR1 MNHEY, CDR2 SVGEGT.

The CDR3 DNA sequence: TGTGCCAGCAGCGTGGGGCAGACCTCCTACGAGCAGTACTTC. Translated: CASSVGQTSYEQYF. This chain connects TRBV9 to TRBJ2-7; the D gene is possibly TRBD1 (5 bases). V lost 2 bases and J 0 bases, leaving 9 bases between the germline ends. The CDR3 extends over 14 amino acids. CDR1 is SGDLS and CDR2 is YYNGEE in the germline V gene.

The chain joins TRBV9 to TRBJ2-3, with D unclear. The V end was cut by 7 bases, the J end by 7 bases, with 19 bases between. Germline V gene sequence: CDR1 SGDLS, CDR2 YYNGEE. CDR3 length equals 14 residues. This CDR3 is CASATPTSSNTQYF. CDR3 DNA sequence: TGTGCCAGCGCAACACCGACTTCCTCGAATACGCAGTATTTT.